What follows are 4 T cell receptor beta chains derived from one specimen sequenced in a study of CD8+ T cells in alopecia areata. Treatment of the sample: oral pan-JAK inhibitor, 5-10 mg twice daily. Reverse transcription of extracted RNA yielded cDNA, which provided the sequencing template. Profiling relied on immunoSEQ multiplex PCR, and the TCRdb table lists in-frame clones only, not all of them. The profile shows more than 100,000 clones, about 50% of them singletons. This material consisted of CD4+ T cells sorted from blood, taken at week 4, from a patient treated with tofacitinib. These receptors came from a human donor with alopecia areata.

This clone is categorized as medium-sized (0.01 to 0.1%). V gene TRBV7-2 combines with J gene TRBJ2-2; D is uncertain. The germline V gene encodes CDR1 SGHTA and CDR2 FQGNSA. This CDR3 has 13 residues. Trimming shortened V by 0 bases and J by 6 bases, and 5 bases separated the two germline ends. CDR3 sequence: CASSLAGSGELFF. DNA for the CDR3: TGTGCCAGCAGCTTAGCGGGGTCCGGGGAGCTGTTTTTT.

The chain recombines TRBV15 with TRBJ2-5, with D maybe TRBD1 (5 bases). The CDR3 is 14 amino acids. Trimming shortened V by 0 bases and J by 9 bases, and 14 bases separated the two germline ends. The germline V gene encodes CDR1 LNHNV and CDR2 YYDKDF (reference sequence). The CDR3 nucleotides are TGTGCCACCAGCAGAGACAGGGCCCCTGATCCCCAGTACTTC. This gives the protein CATSRDRAPDPQYF.

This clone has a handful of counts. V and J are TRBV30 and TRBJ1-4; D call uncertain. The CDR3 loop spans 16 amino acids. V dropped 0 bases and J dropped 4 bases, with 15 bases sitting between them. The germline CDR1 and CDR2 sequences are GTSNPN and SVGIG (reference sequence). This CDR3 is CAWSVRSRRNNEKLFF. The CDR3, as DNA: TGTGCCTGGAGTGTACGATCGAGGAGAAATAATGAAAAACTGTTTTTT.

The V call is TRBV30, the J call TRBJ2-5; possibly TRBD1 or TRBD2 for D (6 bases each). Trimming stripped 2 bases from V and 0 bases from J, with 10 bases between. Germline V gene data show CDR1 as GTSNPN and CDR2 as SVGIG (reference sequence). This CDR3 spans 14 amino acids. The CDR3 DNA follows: TGTGCCTGGAGTTTAGGGGGGAACCAAGAGACCCAGTACTTC. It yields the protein CAWSLGGNQETQYF.